The sample holds a few counts of the clone carrying this TCR beta chain. This entry comes from a study of CD4 and CD8 cells across lung adenocarcinoma regions. The CDR3 contains 13 residues. Germline V gene data show CDR1 as MNHEY and CDR2 as SMNVEV (reference sequence). One entry per CDR3 protein results from TCRdb running MiXCR on the PCR reads. The data hold fewer than 7,500 distinct CDR3 sequences, with 45% to 65% observed a single time. Samples came from patients with localized non-small cell lung adenocarcinoma. This TCR derives from a female donor with lung adenocarcinoma. The CD4 and CD8 labels of this study may be unreliable. The sample comprised CD4+ T cells from the center of a lung tumor. The rearrangement uses TRBV27 and TRBJ2-1; D is undetermined. The closer fit of TRBJ2-5 to the DNA end suggests the J call may be wrong. The chain's CDR3 is CASSALIAMPQYF. Here the CDR3 DNA reads TGTGCCAGCAGCGCATTGATCGCTATGCCCCAGTACTTC.